Following are 7 T cell receptor beta chains from one sample sequenced in a study of cytomegalovirus exposure and HLA in healthy donors. The PCR used 60 Vbeta and 13 Jbeta primers. TCRdb's copy holds only in-frame clones and misses some; the assay was immunoSEQ multiplex PCR. The data hold under 150,000 clones, with over 75% observed a single time. The sample taken for sequencing was PBMCs. These receptors were collected from a woman in her 40s in good health and CMV-seropositive.

The chain employs TRBV6-6 and TRBJ2-1, with no clear D. This CDR3 comprises 14 residues. Germline assignment: CDR1 MNHNY and CDR2 SVGAGI (reference sequence). V lost 2 bases, J lost 6 bases, and 11 bases lay in between. As DNA, the CDR3 is TGTGCCAGCAGTTACAAGGTCGGAGTCAATGAGCAGTTCTTC. As protein: CASSYKVGVNEQFF.

In this sample, this clone turned up once. The chain employs TRBV27 and TRBJ2-3; tentative D call: TRBD1 (5 bases). V gave up 2 bases and J gave up 4 bases, with 10 bases separating them. Germline lookup yields CDR1 MNHEY and CDR2 SMNVEV (reference sequence). The CDR3 covers 14 residues. The CDR3 sequence is CASSLRGSADTQYF. The CDR3 DNA reads TGTGCCAGCAGTTTAAGGGGTTCAGCAGATACGCAGTATTTT.

The chain employs TRBV30 and TRBJ1-2; D might be TRBD1 (5 bases). CDR3 size: 13 residues. V lost 0 bases, J lost 3 bases, and 8 bases lay in between. Germline V gene sequence: CDR1 GTSNPN, CDR2 SVGIG (reference sequence). CDR3 DNA: TGTGCCTGGAGTGTACAAGGGGACTATGGCTACACCTTC. Its translation is CAWSVQGDYGYTF. Complete variable domain (other parts from reference TRBV30 and TRBJ1-2): SQTIHQWPATLVQPVGSPLSLECTVEGTSNPNLYWYRQAAGRGLQLLFYSVGIGQISSEVPQNLSASRPQDRQFILSSKKLLLSDSGFYLCAWSVQGDYGYTFGSGTRLTVV.

The chain links TRBV2 to TRBJ2-2; 10 bases map to TRBD2. The CDR3 has 16 residues. With 7 bases clipped from V and 6 bases from J, the junction kept 11 bases outside the gene matches. CDR1 and CDR2 (germline): SNHLY, FYNNEI. CDR3 sequence: CASIVSSGSRAGELFF. The CDR3 DNA is TGTGCCAGCATTGTGTCTAGCGGGAGTCGGGCCGGGGAGCTGTTTTTT.

The genes are TRBV6-5 and TRBJ1-2; D uncertain. The CDR3 contains 13 residues. With 0 bases removed from V and 8 bases from J, the gap between germline ends came to 10 bases. Looked up from germline, CDR1 is MNHEY and CDR2 is SVGAGI. The chain's CDR3 is CASSYSGNGGYTF. The CDR3 nucleotides read TGTGCCAGCAGTTACTCCGGGAACGGGGGCTACACCTTC.

This clone has only one observation. The chain employs TRBV5-4 and TRBJ2-5; TRBD1 matches 7 bases. This CDR3 has 14 amino acids. Germline CDR1 reads SGHNT; CDR2 reads YYREEE (reference sequence). The J segment lost 5 bases and the V segment lost 4 bases, leaving 8 bases of the junction unmatched. CDR3 nucleotides: TGTGCCAGCAGCCCCCTTACAGGGGAGGAGACCCAGTACTTC. Translation: CASSPLTGEETQYF.

The V gene is TRBV15, the J gene TRBJ1-2; D ambiguous. Germline CDR1 is LNHNV and CDR2 is YYDKDF (reference sequence). V was cut by 3 bases and J by 5 bases, with 4 bases left in between. This CDR3 is 11 amino acids long. The CDR3 region has the DNA TGTGCCACCAGCAGGAGGTATGGCTACACCTTC. Its protein product is CATSRRYGYTF. The full variable domain, with the rest looked up from reference TRBV15 and TRBJ1-2, is DAMVIQNPRYQVTQFGKPVTLSCSQTLNHNVMYWYQQKSSQAPKLLFHYYDKDFNNEADTPDNFQSRRPNTSFCFLDIRSPGLGDTAMYLCATSRRYGYTFGSGTRLTVV.